Below are 27 T cell receptor beta chains sequenced from a single sample in a study of cytomegalovirus exposure and HLA in healthy donors. Generated by immunoSEQ multiplex PCR, the TCRdb table keeps only in-frame clones and is missing some. In the table there are 35,000 to 50,000 clones, about 93% of which are singletons. Source material: PBMCs. These receptor sequences come from a man between 18 and 29 years old in good health and CMV-seronegative.

CDR3 region: CASSTRQVKQYF. Written as DNA, the CDR3 is TGTGCCAGCAGTACGCGACAGGTCAAGCAGTACTTC. The chain uses TRBV28 and TRBJ2-7; tentatively, D is TRBD1 (6 bases). Deletions cut 5 bases from V and 8 bases from J, with 13 bases between. There are 12 residues in the CDR3. Germline CDR1 reads MDHEN; CDR2 reads SYDVKM.

V gene TRBV15 combines with J gene TRBJ2-7; 8 bases are a match to TRBD2. The CDR3 has 15 amino acids. The ends lost 1 base at V and 5 bases at J; junction bases unmatched: 7. Germline V gene sequence: CDR1 LNHNV, CDR2 YYDKDF (reference sequence). CDR3 bases: TGTGCCACCAGCAGAGGGGGCGGGAGGATCCACGAGCAGTACTTC. Protein product: CATSRGGGRIHEQYF.

V gene TRBV6-5 combines with J gene TRBJ1-1; D gene ambiguous. Germline V gene lookup returns CDR1 MNHEY and CDR2 SVGAGI. With 8 bases removed from V and 5 bases from J, the gap between germline ends came to 9 bases. The length of the CDR3 is 11 residues. The CDR3 nucleotides are TGTGCCAGCCAAGGGAGGACTGAAGCTTTCTTT. It codes for CASQGRTEAFF.

The J gene is TRBJ1-1, the V gene TRBV7-9; D is perhaps TRBD1 (6 bases). Germline V CDR1 and CDR2: SEHNR, FQNEAQ (reference sequence). The CDR3 spans 17 residues. With 0 bases removed from V and 1 base from J, the gap between germline ends came to 15 bases. For the CDR3, the DNA is TGTGCCAGCAGCTTAGCAAGGGGGGGACGGGAGAACACTGAAGCTTTCTTT. Translation gives CASSLARGGRENTEAFF.

This rearrangement joins TRBV7-8 to TRBJ2-6; 11 nucleotides align to TRBD1. The CDR3 spans 18 residues. J lost 0 bases, V lost 4 bases, and 5 bases had no gene match. Germline lookup yields CDR1 SGHVS and CDR2 FQNEAQ. CDR3 sequence reads: CASSYRTGGSSGANVLTF. Here the CDR3 DNA reads TGTGCCAGCAGCTACCGGACAGGGGGCTCCTCTGGGGCCAACGTCCTGACTTTC.

This clone showed up just a few times. The genes are TRBV6-5 and TRBJ1-6; D is perhaps TRBD1 (6 bases). V gave up 10 bases and J gave up 5 bases, with 12 bases separating them. The CDR3 runs to 13 residues. From germline, CDR1 is MNHEY and CDR2 SVGAGI. CDR3 amino acids: CATGTGNNSPLHF. CDR3 DNA: TGTGCCACCGGTACAGGGAATAATTCACCCCTCCACTTT.

The chain employs TRBV28 and TRBJ2-1; D call uncertain. The CDR3 spans 11 residues. Looked up from germline, CDR1 is MDHEN and CDR2 is SYDVKM. Trimming stripped 6 bases from V and 5 bases from J, with 5 bases between. CDR3 loop: CASSIDNEQFF. Written as DNA, the CDR3 is TGTGCCAGCAGCATAGACAATGAGCAGTTCTTC.

This sequence joins TRBV4-1 and TRBJ2-4; 9 bases are a match to TRBD1. The ends lost 0 bases at V and 6 bases at J; junction bases unmatched: 12. Per the germline V gene, CDR1 is MGHRA and CDR2 is YSYEKL. The CDR3 totals 18 residues. The CDR3 region has the DNA TGCGCCAGCAGCCAAGACATTAGGGAACAGGGGGCAAGAAACATTCAGTACTTC. It is translated as CASSQDIREQGARNIQYF.

V usage is TRBV10-1 and J usage is TRBJ1-1; TRBD1 matches 8 bases. Germline V gives CDR1 WNHNN, CDR2 SYGVQD (reference sequence). This CDR3 contains 16 residues. V was clipped by 2 bases and J by 1 base; unmatched bases: 6. For the CDR3, the DNA is TGCGCCAGCAGTGAGACCTCGACAGGGGCGAACACTGAAGCTTTCTTT. Translated: CASSETSTGANTEAFF.

The chain employs TRBV28 and TRBJ2-5; D remains unclear. CDR1 is MDHEN, CDR2 SYDVKM, per germline. V was cut by 2 bases and J by 5 bases, with 6 bases left in between. This CDR3 region has 12 residues. CDR3 sequence: CASSLTRETQYF. Here the CDR3 DNA reads TGTGCCAGCAGTTTAACGCGGGAGACCCAGTACTTC.

The chain joins TRBV6-1 to TRBJ2-7, with 9 bases matching TRBD2. Germline CDR1 and CDR2: MNHNS and SASEGT. The CDR3 is 13 residues long. Trimming cost V 7 bases and J 3 bases; bases outside gene matches: 4. The CDR3 reads CASKRAGGYEQYF. The CDR3 DNA is TGTGCCAGCAAGAGAGCGGGGGGCTACGAGCAGTACTTC.

The chain links TRBV5-1 to TRBJ2-1; TRBD2 agrees at 7 bases. Germline values: CDR1 SGHRS, CDR2 YFSETQ. CDR3 size: 16 residues. V dropped 0 bases and J dropped 1; count of bases not matched to a gene: 4. CDR3 sequence reads: CASSLAGTNSYNEQFF. As DNA, the CDR3 is TGCGCCAGCAGCTTGGCCGGGACTAATTCCTACAATGAGCAGTTCTTC.

The V and J genes are TRBV5-1 and TRBJ2-2, with D possibly TRBD1 on 6 matching bases. Looked up from germline, CDR1 is SGHRS and CDR2 is YFSETQ. The CDR3 extends over 14 amino acids. The ends were cut back, 1 base at V and 4 bases at J, with 8 bases in the middle. CDR3 protein: CASSLQGSTGELFF. The DNA for the CDR3 is TGCGCCAGCAGCTTGCAGGGGTCCACCGGGGAGCTGTTTTTT.

The chain joins TRBV7-2 to TRBJ1-1; 10 nucleotides align to TRBD1. This CDR3 has 14 residues. Germline V gene sequence: CDR1 SGHTA, CDR2 FQGNSA. V trimming: 5 bases; J trimming: 6 bases; junction bases outside the gene matches: 6. The CDR3 loop is CASSPDRGRPEAFF. The CDR3 nucleotides read TGTGCCAGCAGCCCCGACAGGGGGCGGCCTGAAGCTTTCTTT.

The chain couples TRBV4-2 to TRBJ2-7; 8 nucleotides align to TRBD2. Trimming at V came to 4 bases and at J to 3 bases, leaving 5 bases not matched to a gene. Germline CDR1 is LGHNA and CDR2 is YNFKEQ. The CDR3 runs to 14 residues. The CDR3 nucleotides are TGTGCCAGCAGCCCGACTAGCGTGGGCTACGAGCAGTACTTC. The encoded protein is CASSPTSVGYEQYF.

The chain combines TRBV5-1 with TRBJ2-7; D possibly corresponds to TRBD1 (6 bases). The CDR3 is made up of 15 amino acids. Trimming pared 6 bases from V and 0 bases from J, leaving 16 bases between. The germline CDR1 and CDR2 sequences are SGHRS and YFSETQ. The CDR3 nucleotides are TGCGCCAGCAACCCCGGGACATCGAGCTCCTACGAGCAGTACTTC. Its protein product is CASNPGTSSSYEQYF.

The chain joins TRBV6-1 to TRBJ2-5, with a weak D call TRBD1 (6 bases). V lost 4 bases and J 4 bases, leaving 16 bases between the germline ends. Germline CDR1 is MNHNS and CDR2 is SASEGT. CDR3 length equals 15 residues. The CDR3 DNA follows: TGTGCCAGCAGTGTGATACTAGACAGGCCAGAGACCCAGTACTTC. This encodes CASSVILDRPETQYF.

This rearrangement joins TRBV6-6 to TRBJ2-3, with 8 bases fitting TRBD2. The J segment lost 2 bases and the V segment lost 9 bases, leaving 7 bases of the junction unmatched. Per germline, CDR1 MNHNY and CDR2 SVGAGI (reference sequence). CDR3 length equals 14 residues. The CDR3 bases are TGTGCCAGTCAAGCGGGAGCGAACACAGATACGCAGTATTTT. Its translation is CASQAGANTDTQYF.

The V gene is TRBV5-6, the J gene TRBJ2-1; 7 bases agree with TRBD1. CDR1 and CDR2 from the germline V gene are SGHDT and YYEEEE. The CDR3 runs 17 residues. The J segment lost 0 bases and the V segment lost 6 bases, leaving 12 bases of the junction unmatched. The CDR3 is CASTALHRGSSYNEQFF. CDR3 in DNA: TGTGCCAGCACCGCCCTCCACAGGGGAAGCTCCTACAATGAGCAGTTCTTC. Variable domain in full (rest from reference TRBV5-6 and TRBJ2-1): DAGVTQSPTHLIKTRGQQVTLRCSPKSGHDTVSWYQQALGQGPQFIFQYYEEEERQRGNFPDRFSGHQFPNYSSELNVNALLLGDSALYLCASTALHRGSSYNEQFFGPGTRLTVL.

CDR3 DNA: TGTGCCAGCAGGACGGGACAGGGGGTGGATGGCTACACCTTC. Residues: CASRTGQGVDGYTF. The chain is built from TRBV6-5 and TRBJ1-2; 11 bases match TRBD1. Germline V gives CDR1 MNHEY, CDR2 SVGAGI. The CDR3 is 14 amino acids. The junction had 6 bases not matched to a gene; V was cut back by 6 bases and J by 6 bases.

By share of the sample, this clone is large. This chain joins TRBV27 and TRBJ2-7, with a tentative D call TRBD1 (5 bases). Germline CDR1 MNHEY, CDR2 SMNVEV (reference sequence). Between the trimmed V and J ends, which lost 2 bases and 3 bases, there was a span of 8 bases. This CDR3 region has 13 residues. The CDR3 protein is CASSLTGNYEQYF. The DNA of the CDR3 is TGTGCCAGCAGTTTAACAGGTAACTACGAGCAGTACTTC.

The chain has TRBV29-1 and TRBJ1-1; D gene ambiguous. The V gene lost 6 bases and the J gene lost 4 bases, with 9 bases spanning the gap. Germline V gene lookup returns CDR1 SQVTM and CDR2 ANQGSEA. CDR3 size: 11 residues. The CDR3, as DNA: TGCAGCGTAGCCCGATCCACTGAAGCTTTCTTT. Translation gives CSVARSTEAFF.

The V and J genes are TRBV27 and TRBJ2-3; unclear D gene. V shed 8 bases and J shed 4 bases, with 19 bases lying between them. Germline CDR1 and CDR2: MNHEY and SMNVEV (reference sequence). The CDR3 extends over 15 amino acids. CDR3 region: CASASLGLGADTQYF. CDR3 DNA sequence: TGTGCCAGCGCATCCCTTGGATTGGGCGCAGATACGCAGTATTTT.

V and J are TRBV19 and TRBJ1-5, with 9 bases lining up with TRBD1. The CDR3 runs to 15 residues. J lost 2 bases, V lost 6 bases, and 5 bases had no gene match. The germline V gene has CDR1 LNHDA and CDR2 SQIVND (reference sequence). As DNA, the CDR3 is TGTGCCAGTAGCATGGGACAGGGTGGCAATCAGCCCCAGCATTTT. Amino acids: CASSMGQGGNQPQHF. Full variable domain (outside the CDR3, taken from reference TRBV19 and TRBJ1-5): DGGITQSPKYLFRKEGQNVTLSCEQNLNHDAMYWYRQDPGQGLRLIYYSQIVNDFQKGDIAEGYSVSREKKESFPLTVTSAQKNPTAFYLCASSMGQGGNQPQHFGDGTRLSIL.

J is TRBJ2-1 and V is TRBV15; 7 bases are a match to TRBD2. Germline assignment: CDR1 LNHNV and CDR2 YYDKDF (reference sequence). V lost 0 bases and J lost 5; bases outside the gene matches: 7. CDR3 length: 16 amino acids. DNA of the CDR3: TGTGCCACCAGCAGAGATGTGACTAGCCGGGACAATGAGCAGTTCTTC. Its protein is CATSRDVTSRDNEQFF.

This chain connects TRBV18 to TRBJ1-6; maybe TRBD1 (6 bases). The ends were cut back, 6 bases at V and 7 bases at J, with 7 bases in the middle. CDR1 and CDR2 (germline): KGHSH, LQKENI. The length of the CDR3 is 12 residues. Here the CDR3 reads CASSTGNSPLHF. The DNA for the CDR3 is TGTGCCAGCTCTACAGGGAATTCACCCCTCCACTTT.

The V gene is TRBV7-2, the J gene TRBJ1-1, with D perhaps TRBD1 (5 bases). The CDR3 has 15 amino acids. Looked up from germline, CDR1 is SGHTA and CDR2 is FQGNSA. V lost 1 base, J lost 5 bases, and 14 bases lay in between. The CDR3 protein is CASSLVADRGTEAFF. The CDR3 coding sequence is TGTGCCAGCAGCTTAGTGGCAGACCGGGGGACTGAAGCTTTCTTT. The variable domain in full, completed from reference TRBV7-2 and TRBJ1-1, reads GAGVSQSPSNKVTEKGKDVELRCDPISGHTALYWYRQSLGQGLEFLIYFQGNSAPDKSGLPSDRFSAERTGGSVSTLTIQRTQQEDSAVYLCASSLVADRGTEAFFGQGTRLTVV.